The source of this T cell receptor (beta chain) is a study of OX40 agonist ivuxolimab in advanced cancers. The wider study: With a range of roughly 20 to 80, age averaged about 59 years, and around 80% were male. Study-wide points: CD4+ and CD8+ blood T cells expanded clonally by week 6 at 0.1 to 3.0 mg/kg.

Sequencing used immunoSEQ multiplex PCR; TCRdb keeps in-frame clones, though not all of them. The profile shows some 72,000 clones, approximately 80% of them singletons. The CDR3 is 15 amino acids. V was clipped by 2 bases and J by 7 bases, with 15 bases between them. Germline CDR1 MGHRA, CDR2 YSYEKL. Points on this clone: Its antigen remains unidentified.

The V call is TRBV4-1, the J call TRBJ2-1; D possibly matches TRBD1 or TRBD2 (5 bases each). The specimen comprised CD4+ or CD8+ T cells sorted from blood, sampled in a trial of the OX40 agonist ivuxolimab. This receptor was identified in an adult with an advanced solid tumor such as melanoma, head and neck, liver or kidney cancer. The CDR3 protein is CASSQLPGTSNEQFF. In DNA, the CDR3 is TGCGCCAGCAGCCAACTACCCGGGACGTCGAATGAGCAGTTCTTC.